A selection of T cell receptor beta chains follows, all from one sample in a study of CD8+CD57+ T cells in acquired aplastic anemia. TCRdb passed the reads through MiXCR, listing each CDR3 protein once. The table records about 68,000 distinct CDR3 sequences, around 50% of them present only once. The sample consisted of sorted CD4+, CD8+, or CD8+CD57+ T cells (not recorded which) from PBMCs. These receptors were collected from a human donor in good health, serving as a control. The CDR3 runs from the conserved cysteine through the conserved F or W. A D gene is named only where the DNA matches it firmly. Rows give clone size only sometimes, using once, few, many, or a class for an expanded clone.

j_gene	v_gene	abundance	d_gene	CDR3aa	CDR3nt
TRBJ1-3	TRBV30	few	-	CAWSSRRRSSGNTIYF	TGTGCCTGGAGTTCCCGCCGTCGGAGCTCTGGAAACACCATATATTTT
TRBJ1-5	TRBV5-4	many	-	CASSSFGSNQPQHF	TGTGCCAGCAGCTCCTTCGGGAGCAATCAGCCCCAGCATTTT
TRBJ1-4	TRBV7-9	-	TRBD1	CASSLGGTGDEKLFF	TGTGCCAGCAGCTTAGGGGGGACAGGGGATGAAAAACTGTTTTTT
TRBJ2-6	TRBV10-3	few	-	CAISESWGLGANVLTF	TGTGCCATCAGTGAGTCGTGGGGGCTCGGGGCCAACGTCCTGACTTTC
TRBJ2-3	TRBV20-1	once	TRBD2	CSARRGGDTQYF	TGCAGTGCTAGGCGCGGGGGGGATACGCAGTATTTT
TRBJ2-5	TRBV2	-	TRBD1	CASSPMTGSQETQYF	TGTGCCAGCAGCCCAATGACAGGGTCCCAAGAGACCCAGTACTTC
TRBJ2-1	TRBV4-2	-	-	CASSQELYPFYNEQFF	TGTGCCAGCAGCCAAGAGCTGTATCCTTTCTACAATGAGCAGTTCTTC
TRBJ1-1	TRBV10-2	medium-sized	-	CASSEFGNTEAFF	TGCGCCAGCAGTGAGTTTGGGAACACTGAAGCTTTCTTT
TRBJ1-1	TRBV29-1	-	-	CSVVPRAPTAEAFF	TGCAGCGTTGTCCCCAGGGCCCCAACGGCTGAAGCTTTCTTT
TRBJ1-6	TRBV13	-	TRBD1	CASNPQTGYNSPLHF	TGTGCCAGCAACCCTCAGACAGGGTATAATTCACCCCTCCACTTT
TRBJ2-7	TRBV12-3/TRBV12-4	many	TRBD2	CASSSRGGGAIEQYF	TGTGCCAGCAGTTCGCGGGGGGGGGGGGCGATCGAGCAGTACTTC
TRBJ1-1	TRBV29-1	-	-	CSVDTDLAFF	TGCAGCGTAGATACAGATTTGGCTTTCTTT
TRBJ2-7	TRBV15	-	-	CATSRGRVSSYEQYF	TGTGCCACCAGCAGAGGGAGGGTGAGCTCCTACGAGCAGTACTTC
TRBJ1-6	TRBV7-9	many	TRBD1	CASSYDRTGGYSPLHF	TGTGCCAGCAGCTACGACAGGACAGGGGGATATTCACCCCTCCACTTT
TRBJ1-4	TRBV19	-	-	CASSTFAIDEKLFF	TGTGCCAGTAGTACCTTTGCAATAGATGAAAAACTGTTTTTT
TRBJ2-7	TRBV15	-	TRBD1	CATSRPPGQGTEQYF	TGTGCCACCAGCAGACCCCCTGGACAGGGGACCGAGCAGTACTTC
TRBJ1-5	TRBV27	many	-	CASSLSGHNHPQHF	TGTGCCAGCAGTTTATCTGGCCACAATCATCCCCAGCATTTT
TRBJ1-6	TRBV7-2	-	-	CASSLVDSVNSPLHF	TGTGCCAGCAGCTTAGTTGACAGCGTAAATTCACCCCTCCACTTT
TRBJ1-2	TRBV25-1	-	-	CASSGELQGSRYGYTF	TGTGCCAGCAGTGGAGAGCTCCAGGGGAGTCGGTATGGCTACACCTTC
TRBJ1-1	TRBV25-1	-	-	CASSDGGGPNEAFF	TGTGCCAGCAGTGATGGGGGGGGCCCTAATGAAGCTTTCTTT
TRBJ2-7	TRBV29-1	-	-	CSSPVASETYEQYF	TGCAGCTCACCCGTGGCTAGCGAGACCTACGAGCAGTACTTC
TRBJ2-1	TRBV27	few	-	CASSLRDREYNEQFF	TGTGCCAGCAGTTTGAGAGACCGAGAGTACAATGAGCAGTTCTTC
TRBJ2-5	TRBV10-3	-	-	CASSEEGETLYF	TGTGCCAGCAGTGAGGAGGGGGAGACCCTGTACTTC
TRBJ1-5	TRBV27	many	-	CASSLSLYSNQPQHF	TGTGCCAGCAGTTTGTCGCTGTATAGCAATCAGCCCCAGCATTTT
TRBJ1-2	TRBV19	-	TRBD1	CASSFSTGIGNYTF	TGTGCCAGTAGTTTCTCGACAGGGATCGGTAACTACACCTTC
TRBJ1-6	TRBV20-1	few	-	CSARDTGNSINSPLHF	TGCAGTGCTAGGGATACAGGGAACTCCATTAATTCACCCCTCCACTTT